These 8 T cell receptor beta chains share one sample of origin, sequenced in a study of blood T cell repertoires in COVID-19. The protocol was immunoSEQ multiplex PCR, while the TCRdb copy is restricted to in-frame clones and leaves out a portion. The sample has 150,000 to 190,000 clones; more than 75% are singletons. Sequenced sample: peripheral blood. Receptors originate from a woman between 55 and 75 years old with COVID-19, enrolled during active disease.

The V and J genes are TRBV9 and TRBJ1-2; D unresolved. V dropped 5 bases and J dropped 0 bases, with 2 bases sitting between them. There are 11 residues in the CDR3. The germline gives CDR1 SGDLS, CDR2 YYNGEE. The CDR3 is CASSTNYGYTF. The CDR3 DNA is TGTGCCAGCAGTACTAACTATGGCTACACCTTC.

The rearrangement joins TRBV7-9 to TRBJ1-5, with 7 nucleotides matching TRBD1. CDR1 is SEHNR and CDR2 is FQNEAQ in the germline V gene (reference sequence). The CDR3 covers 14 residues. V was pared by 6 bases and J by 6 bases, with 8 bases of the junction left unmatched. The CDR3 is CASSPTGESQPQHF. The CDR3 region has the DNA TGTGCCAGCAGTCCCACAGGGGAGAGTCAGCCCCAGCATTTT.

The rearrangement uses TRBV24-1 and TRBJ2-1; 7 nucleotides agree with TRBD1. CDR1 KGHDR and CDR2 SFDVKD come from the germline V gene. V was clipped by 10 bases and J by 6 bases; unmatched bases: 14. The length of the CDR3 is 15 residues. The CDR3 protein is CATTARGPVSNEQFF. For the CDR3, the DNA is TGTGCCACTACCGCGAGGGGGCCAGTCTCCAATGAGCAGTTCTTC.

The chain recombines TRBV27 with TRBJ1-2, with 10 bases that match TRBD1. Per germline, CDR1 MNHEY and CDR2 SMNVEV (reference sequence). The CDR3 spans 15 residues. J lost 2 bases, V lost 5 bases, and 5 bases had no gene match. CDR3 sequence (DNA): TGTGCCAGCAGTCGCCCGGGACAGGGGAACTATGGCTACACCTTC. It translates to CASSRPGQGNYGYTF.

The chain employs TRBV5-5 and TRBJ1-6; D gene unclear. This CDR3 is 15 amino acids long. Germline-derived CDR1 and CDR2 are SGHKS and YYEKEE (reference sequence). The V and J ends lost 4 bases and 0 bases respectively, with 8 bases between them. In DNA form, the CDR3 reads TGTGCCAGCAGCCCTGCAGGCTCCTATAATTCACCCCTCCACTTT. It specifies CASSPAGSYNSPLHF.

This chain links TRBV7-8 with TRBJ1-6; TRBD1 agrees at 8 bases. V trimming: 7 bases; J trimming: 10 bases; junction bases outside the gene matches: 18. CDR3 length equals 17 residues. Germline V lookup: CDR1 SGHVS, CDR2 FQNEAQ. This CDR3 is CASTRGPRDRNRSPLHF. CDR3 nucleotides: TGTGCCAGCACCCGTGGGCCCCGGGACAGGAACCGATCACCCCTCCACTTT.

This sequence joins TRBV19 and TRBJ1-5; no definite D call. Trimming stripped 7 bases from V and 0 bases from J, with 13 bases between. Germline V lookup: CDR1 LNHDA, CDR2 SQIVND (reference sequence). CDR3 length equals 15 residues. In DNA form, the CDR3 reads TGTGCCAGTACCCAGCGGGGAGATAGCAATCAGCCCCAGCATTTT. As protein: CASTQRGDSNQPQHF. Based on the CDR3 plus reference TRBV19 and TRBJ1-5, the full variable domain is DGGITQSPKYLFRKEGQNVTLSCEQNLNHDAMYWYRQDPGQGLRLIYYSQIVNDFQKGDIAEGYSVSREKKESFPLTVTSAQKNPTAFYLCASTQRGDSNQPQHFGDGTRLSIL.

V and J are TRBV3-1 (or the pseudogene TRBV3-2) and TRBJ2-4, with 9 positions matching TRBD1. V was clipped by 4 bases and J by 5 bases; unmatched bases: 9. Germline lookup yields CDR1 LGHDT and CDR2 YNNKEL (reference sequence). The CDR3 spans 16 residues. CDR3 residues: CASSLRLGQGQNIQYF. DNA for the CDR3: TGTGCCAGCAGCCTCCGCCTGGGACAGGGACAAAACATTCAGTACTTC.